A selection of T cell receptor beta chains follows, all from one sample in a study of identifying expanded T cells in peripheral blood. The table came from immunoSEQ multiplex PCR; TCRdb's copy has only in-frame clones and leaves some out. The profile shows over 65,000 clones, roughly 89% of them singletons. The specimen sequenced was blood. All receptors derive from a person between 18 and 70 years old in good health. The CDR3 runs from the conserved cysteine through the conserved F or W. The order of the fields is clone size, J gene, D gene, V gene, CDR3 protein, CDR3 DNA. The D gene is left open where the match is weak. The size of a clone is reported for some rows only, either as once, few or many, or as a class for expanded clones.

. | TRBJ2-1 | TRBD2 | TRBV11-1 | CASSSLAGSLDEQFF | TGTGCCAGCAGCTCCCTAGCGGGAAGTTTGGATGAGCAGTTCTTC
. | TRBJ1-4 | . | TRBV7-6 | CASSLDAAGKVEKLFF | TGTGCCAGCAGCCTGGACGCGGCAGGGAAGGTAGAAAAACTGTTTTTT
. | TRBJ2-3 | . | TRBV5-6 | CASSLSITSTDTQYF | TGTGCCAGCAGCTTGAGCATCACTTCCACAGATACGCAGTATTTT
. | TRBJ2-7 | TRBD2 | TRBV19 | CASSAGTSGYEQYF | TGTGCCAGTAGTGCCGGGACTAGCGGCTACGAGCAGTACTTC
few | TRBJ1-5 | . | TRBV2 | CASALGEDQPQHF | TGTGCCAGCGCCCTGGGGGAGGATCAGCCCCAGCATTTT
. | TRBJ1-1 | . | TRBV5-1 | CASSLSTDTEAFF | TGCGCCAGCAGCTTGAGTACGGACACTGAAGCTTTCTTT
. | TRBJ2-5 | . | TRBV29-1 | CSSYTDTETQYF | TGCAGCTCGTACACGGACACGGAGACCCAGTACTTC
. | TRBJ1-1 | . | TRBV6-1 | CASSGRGLGNTEAFF | TGTGCCAGCAGTGGCAGGGGCCTCGGCAACACTGAAGCTTTCTTT
few | TRBJ2-7 | . | TRBV7-9 | CASSLSAGENYNEQYF | TGCGCCAGCAGCCTTTCGGCCGGGGAGAATTACAACGAGCAGTACTTC
. | TRBJ2-7 | TRBD2 | TRBV29-1 | CSVGSGSPPWGSYEQYF | TGCAGCGTTGGAAGCGGGAGTCCCCCGTGGGGCTCCTACGAGCAGTACTTC
. | TRBJ1-5 | . | TRBV6-1 | CASSVSADSNQPQHF | TGTGCCAGCAGTGTGTCTGCTGATAGCAATCAGCCCCAGCATTTT
. | TRBJ1-1 | . | TRBV9 | CASSPPTAQGTEAFF | TGTGCCAGCAGCCCACCGACAGCCCAGGGCACTGAAGCTTTCTTT
. | TRBJ2-3 | TRBD1 | TRBV4-1 | CASSQTGGREDTQYF | TGCGCCAGCAGCCAGACAGGGGGCCGAGAAGATACGCAGTATTTT
. | TRBJ1-1 | . | TRBV7-2 | CASSPTRANTEAFF | TGTGCCAGCAGCCCGACACGGGCGAACACTGAAGCTTTCTTT